This T cell receptor (beta chain) derives from a study of molecular identifiers for immune sequencing clone quantification. TCRdb analysed the PCR reads with MiXCR anew, one entry per CDR3 protein. The repertoire holds about 640,000 distinct CDR3 sequences, with 15% to 20% as singletons. This clonotype was counted at least ten times. CDR1 MNHEY and CDR2 SMNVEV come from the germline V gene (reference sequence). CDR3 size: 18 residues. The junction had 9 bases not matched to a gene; V was cut back by 1 base and J by 1 base. The sample comprised naive CD8+ T cells from blood, with Jurkat cell RNA spiked in. Subset reported: FACS-sorted CD8+CD4-CCR7+CD45RA+ naive T cells. This chain links TRBV27 with TRBJ1-1; 10 positions match TRBD1. The clonotype was recovered from a human donor in good health. Some libraries in this study had Jurkat cell RNA spiked in. CDR3 loop: CASSLYGGQGTSNTEAFF. In nucleotides, the CDR3 is TGTGCCAGCAGTTTATACGGGGGACAGGGGACTTCGAACACTGAAGCTTTCTTT.